The clone carrying this TCR beta chain occurred once. Germline CDR1 and CDR2: SGDLS and YYNGEE. V lost 0 bases, J lost 2 bases, and 2 bases stayed unmatched. This CDR3 has 15 amino acids. Some clones are missing from TCRdb's copy, which holds only in-frame ones; the method was immunoSEQ multiplex PCR. Of roughly 100,000 clones in the sample, 80% to 85% were seen once. These data belong to a study of T cell responses to AZD1222 COVID-19 vaccine. This chain connects TRBV9 to TRBJ2-1; 7 bases fit TRBD2. This receptor was taken from an adult in good health. This material consisted of peripheral blood, taken on day 0 of AZD1222 vaccination. The CDR3 DNA reads TGTGCCAGCAGCGTAGGTGGGAGGGCCTACAATGAGCAGTTCTTC. Its protein is CASSVGGRAYNEQFF.